This TCR beta chain came from a study of blood T cell repertoires in COVID-19. About the study: Some COVID-19 samples were acute and others convalescent; all came from the United States, Italy and Spain. PBMCs, B-cell-depleted T cells, or T cells provided the cDNA or gDNA that made up the material.

Original data processing: The authors estimated nucleated cell counts from reference gene primer amplification. Only in-frame clones appear in the TCRdb table, and some are missing; sequencing was by immunoSEQ multiplex PCR. V and J calls and clone size are as listed in that table; D and trimming were resolved from the DNA. The table lists more than 50,000 clones, 85% to 90% of them singletons. This clone has just a few counts. The V gene end was trimmed by 3 bases and the J gene end by 6 bases; junction bases not matched to a gene: 8. This CDR3 contains 14 residues. Germline CDR1 is SGHNT and CDR2 is YYREEE (reference sequence).

The gene calls are TRBV5-4 and TRBJ2-7; TRBD2 aligns across 8 bases. This receptor was identified in a man in his 60s with active COVID-19. Sequences were obtained from peripheral blood. The DNA for the CDR3 is TGTGCCAGCAGCTGGCCGGGACTAGTGGGCGAGCAGTACTTC. Translating it yields CASSWPGLVGEQYF.